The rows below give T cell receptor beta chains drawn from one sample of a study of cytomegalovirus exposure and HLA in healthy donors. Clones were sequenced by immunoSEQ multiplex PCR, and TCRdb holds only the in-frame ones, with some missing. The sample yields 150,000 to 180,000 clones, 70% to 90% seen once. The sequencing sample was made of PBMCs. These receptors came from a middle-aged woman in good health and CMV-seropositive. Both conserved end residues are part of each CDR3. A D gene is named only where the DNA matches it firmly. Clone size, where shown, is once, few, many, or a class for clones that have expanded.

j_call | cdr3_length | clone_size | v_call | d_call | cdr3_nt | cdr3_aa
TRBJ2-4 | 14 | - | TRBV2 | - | TGTGCCAGCAGTGGGGCCCTAGCCAAAAACATTCAGTACTTC | CASSGALAKNIQYF
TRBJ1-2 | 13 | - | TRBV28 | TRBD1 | TGTGCCAGCAGGCGAACAGGGGCCGGTGGCTACACCTTC | CASRRTGAGGYTF
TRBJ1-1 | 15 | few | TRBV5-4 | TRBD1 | TGTGCCAGCAGCTTGGCAGGGGGGAGGAACACTGAAGCTTTCTTT | CASSLAGGRNTEAFF
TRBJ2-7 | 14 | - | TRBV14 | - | TGTGCCAGCAGCCAATACCAGGGCCCCTACGAGCAGTACTTC | CASSQYQGPYEQYF
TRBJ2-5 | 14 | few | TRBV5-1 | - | TGCGCCAGCAGCTTGGTCGGAGACCAAGAGACCCAGTACTTC | CASSLVGDQETQYF
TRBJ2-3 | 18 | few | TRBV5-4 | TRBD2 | TGTGCCAGCAGCTACCCCCGGATTGCGGGAGGGGACCCAGATACGCAGTATTTT | CASSYPRIAGGDPDTQYF
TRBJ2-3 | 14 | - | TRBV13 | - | TGTGCCAGCAGCTTACCCGGACTTGGCCATACGCAGTATTTT | CASSLPGLGHTQYF
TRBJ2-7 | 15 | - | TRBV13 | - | TGTGCCAGCAGCCCCCGGCAGGCCAGCTCCTACGAGCAGTACTTC | CASSPRQASSYEQYF
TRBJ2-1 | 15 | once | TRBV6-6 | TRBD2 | TGTGCCAGCAGTCCTAGCGGGAGGTCCTACAATGAGCAGTTCTTC | CASSPSGRSYNEQFF
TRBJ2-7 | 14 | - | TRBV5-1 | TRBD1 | TGCGCCAGCAGCTTGGGACAGGGAGTCTACGAGCAGTACTTC | CASSLGQGVYEQYF
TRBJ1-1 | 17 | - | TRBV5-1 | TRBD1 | TGCGCCAGCAGCTTGAGCCGACAGGGGGCAGGATGGACTGAAGCTTTCTTT | CASSLSRQGAGWTEAFF
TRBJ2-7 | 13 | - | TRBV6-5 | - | TGTGCCAGCAGCAAAGGCAGGGTCTACGAGCAGTACTTC | CASSKGRVYEQYF
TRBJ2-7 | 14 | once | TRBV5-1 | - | TGCGCCAGCAGCTTGGTCCAGGGCTCCTACGAGCAGTACTTC | CASSLVQGSYEQYF
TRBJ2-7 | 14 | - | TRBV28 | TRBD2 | TGTGCCAGCAGTTTTAGCGGGAAATCCTACGAGCAGTACTTC | CASSFSGKSYEQYF
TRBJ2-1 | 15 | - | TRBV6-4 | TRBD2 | TGTGCCAGCAGGGCCCGCGGGGGGCAGGCTTATGAGCAGTTCTTC | CASRARGGQAYEQFF
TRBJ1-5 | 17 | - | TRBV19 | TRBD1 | TGTGCCAGTAGTATAGGCGGGACAGCTTATAGCAATCAGCCCCAGCATTTT | CASSIGGTAYSNQPQHF
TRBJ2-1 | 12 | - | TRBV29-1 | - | TGCAGCGTTGAAGAAGGCGTGACAGAGCAGTTCTTC | CSVEEGVTEQFF
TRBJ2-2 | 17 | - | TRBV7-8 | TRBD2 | TGTGCCAGCAGCTTGAGGACTAGCGGGATAGACACCGGGGAGCTGTTTTTT | CASSLRTSGIDTGELFF
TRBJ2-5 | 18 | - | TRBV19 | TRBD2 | TGTGCCAGTAGTATAGATTCACCGGGACTAGCGGGCCAAGAGACCCAGTACTTC | CASSIDSPGLAGQETQYF
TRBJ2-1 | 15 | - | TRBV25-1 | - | TGTGCCAGCAGTCCTGCCGGGACACAAGCCCATGAGCAGTTCTTC | CASSPAGTQAHEQFF
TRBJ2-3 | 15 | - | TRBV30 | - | TGTGCCTGGACTGAAACGGGAAGGGTCCAAGATACGCAGTATTTT | CAWTETGRVQDTQYF
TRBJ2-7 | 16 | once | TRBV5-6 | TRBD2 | TGTGCCAGCAGCTCATTGCCGGGACTAGCGGTTTACGAGCAGTACTTC | CASSSLPGLAVYEQYF
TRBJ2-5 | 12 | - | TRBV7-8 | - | TGTGCCAGCAGCTCCACTAAAGAGACCCAGTACTTC | CASSSTKETQYF
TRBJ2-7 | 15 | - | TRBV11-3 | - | TGTGCCAGCAGCTTAGGCCCAGTAAGCTCCTACGAGCAGTACTTC | CASSLGPVSSYEQYF
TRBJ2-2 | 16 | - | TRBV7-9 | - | TGTGCCAGCAGCTTACGGGGCAGGGGAAACACCGGGGAGCTGTTTTTT | CASSLRGRGNTGELFF
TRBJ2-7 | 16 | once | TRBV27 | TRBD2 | TGTGCCAGCAGTTCCTGGACTAGCGGGAGCCCACTTGAGCAGTACTTC | CASSSWTSGSPLEQYF
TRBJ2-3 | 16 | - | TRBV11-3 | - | TGTGCCAGCAGCTTAAGGCTAGCCCCCCACACAGATACGCAGTATTTT | CASSLRLAPHTDTQYF
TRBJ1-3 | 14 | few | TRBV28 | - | TGTGCCAGCAGCCTGGGGGGGACGAGAAACACCATATATTTT | CASSLGGTRNTIYF
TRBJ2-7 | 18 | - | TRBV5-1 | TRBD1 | TGCGCCAGCAGCCAGCTTGGCTTTGCAGGGGGTAGCTCCTACGAGCAGTACTTC | CASSQLGFAGGSSYEQYF
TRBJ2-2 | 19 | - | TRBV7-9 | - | TGTGCCAGCAGCCCATCTGTCGGGGGTCTAGACGCGAACACCGGGGAGCTGTTTTTT | CASSPSVGGLDANTGELFF
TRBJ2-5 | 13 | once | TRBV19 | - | TGTGCCAGTAGTATGGGGGGTGGGGACGGAGAGTACTTC | CASSMGGGDGEYF